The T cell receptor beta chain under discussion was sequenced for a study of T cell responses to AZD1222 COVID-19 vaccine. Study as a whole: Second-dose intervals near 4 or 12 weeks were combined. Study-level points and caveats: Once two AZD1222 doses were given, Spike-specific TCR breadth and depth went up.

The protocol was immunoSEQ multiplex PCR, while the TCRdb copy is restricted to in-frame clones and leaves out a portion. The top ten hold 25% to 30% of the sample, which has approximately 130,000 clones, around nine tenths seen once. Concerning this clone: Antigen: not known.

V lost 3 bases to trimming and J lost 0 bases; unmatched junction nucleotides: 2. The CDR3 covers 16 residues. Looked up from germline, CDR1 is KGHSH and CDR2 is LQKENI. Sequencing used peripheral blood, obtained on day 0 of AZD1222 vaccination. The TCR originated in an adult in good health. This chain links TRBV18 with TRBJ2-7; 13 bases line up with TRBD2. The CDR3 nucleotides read TGTGCCAGCTCACCTGGACTAGCGGGGGACTCCTACGAGCAGTACTTC. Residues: CASSPGLAGDSYEQYF.